These 2 T cell receptor beta chains originate from one sample sequenced in a study of T-cell memory formation after mild COVID-19. TCRdb reanalysed the 5' RACE reads using MiXCR and keeps one entry per CDR3 protein. The sample contains 300,000 to 350,000 distinct CDR3 sequences, approximately 19% of which appear only once. Sequenced sample: PBMCs or a T cell subset sorted from them (not recorded which). The receptors derive from a man aged 18 to 35 who had mild COVID-19 (a few samples of this study predate the infection). Cell type and time point are not known.

This clonotype was counted only a few times. The CDR3 sequence is CASSWGGKETQYF. The CDR3 bases are TGTGCCAGCAGCTGGGGGGGGAAAGAGACCCAGTACTTC. V and J are TRBV25-1 and TRBJ2-5, with 7 bases aligning to TRBD2. This CDR3 comprises 13 residues. Germline V gene lookup returns CDR1 MGHDK and CDR2 SYGVNS. Trimming at V came to 6 bases and at J to 3 bases, leaving 4 bases not matched to a gene.

This clonotype was observed a few times. CDR3 amino acids: CASSPFTPEVEAFF. Written as DNA, the CDR3 is TGTGCCAGCAGCCCATTTACTCCCGAGGTCGAAGCTTTCTTT. This sequence joins TRBV5-6 and TRBJ1-1; D is uncertain. Germline V CDR1 and CDR2: SGHDT, YYEEEE. Trimming removed 4 bases from V and 8 bases from J, with 18 bases in between. The CDR3 totals 14 residues.